Listed below are T cell receptor beta chains from one sample, sequenced in a study of Graves' ophthalmopathy and Graves' hyperthyroidism. MiXCR, applied by TCRdb to the multiplex PCR reads, yields one record per CDR3 protein. The data show over a million distinct CDR3 sequences, about two fifths seen once. The specimen was peripheral blood or thyroid tissue (not recorded which). The receptors were sampled from an adult man with Graves' hyperthyroidism. The CDR3 runs from the conserved cysteine through the conserved F or W. The order of the fields is D gene, J gene, V gene, clone size, CDR3 DNA, CDR3 protein. D genes are given only for firm matches. Only part of the rows carry a size: once, few, many, or a class if the clone is expanded.

d_call: -; j_call: TRBJ1-6; v_call: TRBV2; clone_size: few; cdr3_nt: TGTGCCAGCATTGAGGGTATCAATTCACCCCTCCACTTT; cdr3_aa: CASIEGINSPLHF
d_call: -; j_call: TRBJ1-1; v_call: TRBV14; clone_size: many; cdr3_nt: TGTGCCAGCAGCCAAGCCGTGAGAACTGAAGCTTTCTTT; cdr3_aa: CASSQAVRTEAFF
d_call: TRBD1; j_call: TRBJ1-3; v_call: TRBV24-1; clone_size: -; cdr3_nt: TGTGCCACCAGTGATCCTACCGGGACAGGGACCTACAGCTCTGGAAACACCATATATTTT; cdr3_aa: CATSDPTGTGTYSSGNTIYF
d_call: TRBD1; j_call: TRBJ2-5; v_call: TRBV12-3/TRBV12-4; clone_size: -; cdr3_nt: TGTGCCAGCAGTTACACAGGGGGATTT; cdr3_aa: CASSYTGGF
d_call: -; j_call: TRBJ2-6; v_call: TRBV20-1; clone_size: -; cdr3_nt: TGCAGTGCTAGAGTAAGGTACTCTGGGGCCAACGTCCTGACTTTC; cdr3_aa: CSARVRYSGANVLTF
d_call: TRBD1; j_call: TRBJ1-5; v_call: TRBV2; clone_size: few; cdr3_nt: TGTGCCAGCACCGACGGGACAGGGGGCAATCAGCCCCAGCATTTT; cdr3_aa: CASTDGTGGNQPQHF
d_call: -; j_call: TRBJ1-5; v_call: TRBV20-1; clone_size: -; cdr3_nt: TGCAGTGCTAGAGAATTACAGGGCAGGGTATTTCAGCCCCAGCATTTT; cdr3_aa: CSARELQGRVFQPQHF
d_call: TRBD1; j_call: TRBJ1-1; v_call: TRBV24-1; clone_size: -; cdr3_nt: TGTGCCAGCAGGGGGTTTGAGTTTTTCGCTGAAGCTTTCTTT; cdr3_aa: CASRGFEFFAEAFF
d_call: -; j_call: TRBJ2-7; v_call: TRBV11-1; clone_size: -; cdr3_nt: TGTGCCAGCAGCTTAGTAAGGACGATGAGTCTCTACGAGCAGTACTTC; cdr3_aa: CASSLVRTMSLYEQYF
d_call: -; j_call: TRBJ1-1; v_call: TRBV11-2; clone_size: many; cdr3_nt: TGTGCCAGCAGCTTAGGTTACGATGGGGTCACGAACACTGAAGCTTTCTTT; cdr3_aa: CASSLGYDGVTNTEAFF
d_call: TRBD1; j_call: TRBJ2-5; v_call: TRBV29-1; clone_size: many; cdr3_nt: TGCAGCGTCGCAGGGGACAGGGACAACCAAGAGACCCAGTACTTC; cdr3_aa: CSVAGDRDNQETQYF
d_call: -; j_call: TRBJ2-2; v_call: TRBV11-1; clone_size: -; cdr3_nt: TGTGCCAGCAGCTCCGGAGAAGGCGCGAACACCGGGGAGCTGTTTTTT; cdr3_aa: CASSSGEGANTGELFF
d_call: TRBD2; j_call: TRBJ2-7; v_call: TRBV24-1; clone_size: many; cdr3_nt: TGTGCCACCAGTGATGTAGCGGGGGGTTCCGTTTACGAGCAGTACTTC; cdr3_aa: CATSDVAGGSVYEQYF
d_call: TRBD1; j_call: TRBJ1-5; v_call: TRBV10-3; clone_size: -; cdr3_nt: TGTGACATCAGCAGACAGGGGGAATTCCAGCATTTT; cdr3_aa: CDISRQGEFQHF
d_call: TRBD1; j_call: TRBJ1-3; v_call: TRBV2; clone_size: many; cdr3_nt: TGTGCCACTTCGACAGGGTCTGGAAACACCATATATTTT; cdr3_aa: CATSTGSGNTIYF
d_call: TRBD1; j_call: TRBJ1-5; v_call: TRBV12-3/TRBV12-4; clone_size: -; cdr3_nt: TGTGCCACCGCACCCGGGACAGGGGAAAATCAGCCCCAGCATTTT; cdr3_aa: CATAPGTGENQPQHF
d_call: TRBD1; j_call: TRBJ1-5; v_call: TRBV10-3; clone_size: -; cdr3_nt: TGTGCCAGCAGTTTATCGGTAGGGGGCCGGAATCAGCCCCAGCATTTT; cdr3_aa: CASSLSVGGRNQPQHF
d_call: -; j_call: TRBJ1-5; v_call: TRBV29-1; clone_size: few; cdr3_nt: TGCAGCGTTAAGGCACGGGGAGATCAGCCCCAGCATTTT; cdr3_aa: CSVKARGDQPQHF
d_call: -; j_call: TRBJ1-4; v_call: TRBV15; clone_size: few; cdr3_nt: TGTGCCACCAGCAGAGACCGGGCGGGCACTAATGAAAAACTGTTTTTT; cdr3_aa: CATSRDRAGTNEKLFF
d_call: -; j_call: TRBJ2-7; v_call: TRBV6-1; clone_size: many; cdr3_nt: TGTGCCGGACACCCGGGGGCGGGGGCACGATACGAGCAGTACTTC; cdr3_aa: CAGHPGAGARYEQYF
d_call: TRBD2; j_call: TRBJ2-5; v_call: TRBV29-1; clone_size: -; cdr3_nt: TGCAGCGTTTCTCAACTAGCGGGGGAAGAGACCCAGTACTTC; cdr3_aa: CSVSQLAGEETQYF
d_call: -; j_call: TRBJ1-3; v_call: TRBV20-1; clone_size: -; cdr3_nt: TGCAGTGCTAGAAACTGGGCGTTCTCTGGAAACACCATATATTTT; cdr3_aa: CSARNWAFSGNTIYF
d_call: -; j_call: TRBJ2-2; v_call: TRBV7-9; clone_size: many; cdr3_nt: TGTGCCAGCAGCTTGGAGTGGGCAGCCGGGGAGCTGTTTTTT; cdr3_aa: CASSLEWAAGELFF
d_call: -; j_call: TRBJ1-1; v_call: TRBV29-1; clone_size: -; cdr3_nt: TGCAGCCAAGATCTCTCGGGGAACACTGAAGCTTTCTTT; cdr3_aa: CSQDLSGNTEAFF
d_call: TRBD1; j_call: TRBJ1-1; v_call: TRBV4-1; clone_size: -; cdr3_nt: TGCGCCAGCAGCCACCGGGACAGGGCCACTGAAGCTTTCTTT; cdr3_aa: CASSHRDRATEAFF
d_call: -; j_call: TRBJ1-5; v_call: TRBV7-9; clone_size: many; cdr3_nt: TGTGCCAGCAGCTTTGGAGGGTACAATCAGCCCCAGCATTTT; cdr3_aa: CASSFGGYNQPQHF
d_call: -; j_call: TRBJ2-7; v_call: TRBV24-1; clone_size: many; cdr3_nt: TGTGCCACCAGTGATCAAACTTACGAGCAGTACTTC; cdr3_aa: CATSDQTYEQYF
d_call: TRBD1; j_call: TRBJ1-1; v_call: TRBV19; clone_size: -; cdr3_nt: TGTGCCAGTAGTGCCCACGGACAGGGGAACACTGAAGCTTTCTTT; cdr3_aa: CASSAHGQGNTEAFF
d_call: -; j_call: TRBJ2-6; v_call: TRBV13; clone_size: few; cdr3_nt: TGTGCCAGCAGCTTAATGGGGGGAACTGGGGCCAACGTCCTGACTTTC; cdr3_aa: CASSLMGGTGANVLTF
d_call: -; j_call: TRBJ1-3; v_call: TRBV12-3/TRBV12-4; clone_size: few; cdr3_nt: TGTGCCAGCAGTTTAGGGGGGCCCGGAAACACCATATATTTT; cdr3_aa: CASSLGGPGNTIYF
d_call: -; j_call: TRBJ1-5; v_call: TRBV7-2; clone_size: many; cdr3_nt: TGTGCCAGCCGGACTAGTAGCAATCAGCCCCAACATTTT; cdr3_aa: CASRTSSNQPQHF
d_call: -; j_call: TRBJ2-6; v_call: TRBV25-1; clone_size: many; cdr3_nt: TGTGCCAGCAGTGAGGGGGCAACTGGGGCCAACGTCCTGACTTTC; cdr3_aa: CASSEGATGANVLTF
d_call: -; j_call: TRBJ1-6; v_call: TRBV27; clone_size: few; cdr3_nt: TGTGCCAGCAGTTCTACGAATAATTCACCCCTCCACTTT; cdr3_aa: CASSSTNNSPLHF
d_call: -; j_call: TRBJ2-7; v_call: TRBV7-2; clone_size: many; cdr3_nt: TGTGCCAGCAGCTTTGTGGCAGCTGTTGACGAGCAGTACTTC; cdr3_aa: CASSFVAAVDEQYF
d_call: -; j_call: TRBJ2-5; v_call: TRBV4-2; clone_size: many; cdr3_nt: TGTGCCAGCAGCCAAGACATTGGCGGGGAGACCCAGTACTTC; cdr3_aa: CASSQDIGGETQYF
d_call: -; j_call: TRBJ1-2; v_call: TRBV9; clone_size: many; cdr3_nt: TGTGCCAGCAGCCCCCGCCCGTACCAGAATGGCTACACCTTC; cdr3_aa: CASSPRPYQNGYTF
d_call: -; j_call: TRBJ2-2; v_call: TRBV7-8; clone_size: -; cdr3_nt: TGTGCCAGCAGCAAAGGGAGCCCAACCGGGGAGCTGTTTTTT; cdr3_aa: CASSKGSPTGELFF